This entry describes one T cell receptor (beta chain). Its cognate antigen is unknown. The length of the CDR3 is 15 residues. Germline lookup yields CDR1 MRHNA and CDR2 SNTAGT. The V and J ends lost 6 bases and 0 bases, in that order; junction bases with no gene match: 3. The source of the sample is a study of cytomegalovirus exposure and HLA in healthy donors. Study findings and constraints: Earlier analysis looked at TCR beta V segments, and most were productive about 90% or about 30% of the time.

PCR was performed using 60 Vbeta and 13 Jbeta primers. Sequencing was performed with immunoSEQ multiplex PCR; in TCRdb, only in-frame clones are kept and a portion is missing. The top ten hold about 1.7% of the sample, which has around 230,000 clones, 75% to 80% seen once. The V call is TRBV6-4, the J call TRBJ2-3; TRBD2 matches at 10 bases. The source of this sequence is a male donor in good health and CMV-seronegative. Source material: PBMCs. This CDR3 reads CASSQTSGSTDTQYF. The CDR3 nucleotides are TGTGCCAGCAGCCAGACTAGCGGGAGCACAGATACGCAGTATTTT.